This T cell receptor (beta chain) was identified during a study of cytomegalovirus exposure and HLA in healthy donors (dated 2017 in TCRdb). Study-level background: According to an earlier analysis of several hundred of the donors, 150 million to 200 million T cells yielded 117 million unique TCR beta sequences and 250 to 350 Gb of sequence data. An early release that covered roughly 600 HLA-typed donors contained about 290 gigabases of sequencing data and roughly 84 million unique TCR sequences. Of the 398 genotyped donors, more than 75% were placed in the genetic ancestry cluster associated with self-reported Caucasian donors. The study was designed to test whether signatures of past pathogen exposure could be identified by cataloging public T cell receptors. The study used immunosequencing to profile the T cell repertoires of several hundred subjects and linked those repertoires to cytomegalovirus serostatus. A separate validation cohort of 90 to 150 different subjects was used in addition to the roughly 700-subject first cohort. High-throughput TCR immunosequencing, statistical association of individual TCRs with disease status, and machine learning were combined to predict cytomegalovirus infection status. In a later analysis, previously published TCR beta repertoires from more than 500 donors were re-analyzed and high-resolution HLA genotyping was added so that TCR occurrence patterns could be studied. Rather than using new phenotypic data, the later analysis identified candidate immune exposures from TCR beta sequences and from how often those sequences occurred across donors. An earlier analysis of around 540 of the donors applied high-throughput TCR beta sequencing to assess whether each TCR beta V gene segment acted as functional or pseudogenic. Alongside the repertoire data, information on donor age, sex, ethnicity and CMV serostatus was compiled. Genome-wide SNP genotypes for about 60% of the roughly 670 donors were used in a later genetic analysis, which treated that subset as a discovery cohort. Every discovery cohort repertoire had been produced on one sequencing platform. HLA typing covered class I and class II loci at four-digit resolution. Typing coverage differed by locus: A, B, C, DRB1 and DQB1 were typed in roughly 629-630 donors, DQA1 in 500 to 550, DPA1 in around 600, and DPB1 in around 440. Several DR-DQ haplotypes were treated as single units for association and clustering because of strong linkage in the cohort. On average, 235,054 unique TCR beta nucleotide sequences were sequenced per donor among about 400 genotyped donors of the cohort, with roughly 19% of those sequences being non-productive.

The cohort consisted of approximately 690 healthy bone marrow donors. At the time of sampling, every cohort member was nominally healthy, though immune exposures that went unrecorded were likely present. The donor was CMV seropositive and belonged to the group of about 290 seropositive cohort members. A peripheral blood sample was collected from each donor, and TCR beta sequencing was performed on peripheral blood mononuclear cells. The Qiagen DNeasy Blood Extraction Kit was used to extract genomic DNA from the blood cell samples. Paper-wide results and their limitations: Linkage disequilibrium might explain the correlated functional status among segregating V segments, but an unknown experimental factor could not be excluded. A cluster of highly shared sequence variants was judged likely to represent a technical artifact of the sequencing pipeline. In an earlier analysis of about 550 of the donors, most TCR beta V segments were observed in productive rearrangements about 90% or about 30% of the time, broadly matching IMGT annotations. According to a later analysis, parvovirus B19, influenza, CMV and Epstein-Barr virus appeared linked to several top co-occurrence clusters. Compared with the roughly 670-donor mean, donors in an Asian-associated ancestry cluster had fewer N-insertions in productive TCRs, according to a later genetic analysis. V-gene and J-gene trimming of TCR beta chains was associated with a missense DCLRE1C variant in a later genetic analysis, and the association was replicated in an independent cohort. Presence/absence analyses assumed roughly uniform sequencing depth across donors, an assumption that may not hold. Because HLA typing was unavailable for some donors at each locus, only the typed subset was used in association tests. A further reported finding was that TCR beta sequences accurately predicted the HLA-A and HLA-B alleles for most subjects in the first cohort. For the cohort, immune exposure information was limited to CMV serostatus. In this cohort, only TCR beta chains were sequenced, and detectable features were limited by the absence of alpha or paired-chain data. When HLA alleles, especially DR and DQ, strongly co-occurred, TCR associations were difficult to assign to individual alleles. According to a later analysis, most CMV-associated TCR beta chains appeared to be HLA-restricted, and the HLA associations seemed to be driven largely by CMV exposure. The classifier was reported to diagnose cytomegalovirus status with high specificity and sensitivity in both the original and validation cohorts. Three of the identified cytomegalovirus-associated TCR beta chains were confirmed in vitro to be specific for cytomegalovirus antigens. In a later analysis, HLA-associated TCR beta chains were found to be more clonally expanded and to have lower generation probabilities than equally common non-associated chains. Because counts were too low, roughly 17 rarely observed V segments, including chromosome 9 orphons, were left out of the earlier analysis of roughly 600 of the donors. Across donors, most TCR sequences were observed very rarely, whereas some public TCRs were present in many individuals. Specific HLA alleles were associated with over 15,000 TCR beta sequences at a false discovery rate of 0.05 in a later analysis. A later analysis found that TCR association rates varied across HLA loci, with DRB1 alleles showing the most associated TCRs and HLA-C alleles the fewest. The 87-base-pair reads could not distinguish some IMGT-functional V segments, including TRBV6-2 and TRBV6-3, so those segments were excluded. A total of 150 or so TCR beta chains were listed by the study as associated with cytomegalovirus. According to the authors, the approach could potentially be generalized to other disease states and immunological phenotypes.

The germline V gene encodes CDR1 MNHEY and CDR2 SVGAGI. The CDR3 has 12 amino acids, counting the end cysteine and phenylalanine. Solely the CDR3 DNA is kept, with 36 bases framed from the first base. At the junction V is shortened by 4 bases and J by 14 bases; bases outside the gene matches: 7. The method was the immunoSEQ multiplex PCR assay. For the multiplex PCR, a mixture combining 60 forward primers for TCR Vbeta segments and 13 reverse primers for TCR Jbeta segments was used. A multiplex PCR assay on genomic DNA amplified the CDR3 region of rearranged TCR beta genes. The amplified TCR beta libraries were sequenced on the Illumina HiSeq System as 87-base-pair reads. The authors processed their data as follows. A later analysis counted approximately 74 million unique TCR beta chains across the 690 or so repertoires, and some 12 million of these chains were shared by at least two donors. A nearest-neighbor algorithm error-corrected the raw reads and collapsed the reads into unique sequences, merging closely related sequences to remove PCR and sequencing errors. To assign V, D and J gene segments, CDR3 sequences were aligned to IMGT reference sequences. For a sequence to be retained, a match of at least six nucleotides was required to both a V gene segment and a J gene segment. Rearrangements were called productive when the CDR3 lacked stop codons and stayed in frame with V and J; all others were non-productive. Following IMGT convention, CDR3 was defined as the stretch from the second conserved V-encoded cysteine to the conserved J-encoded phenylalanine. The earlier analysis of some 550 of the donors excluded any sequence lacking an unambiguous match to a single V gene segment. An earlier analysis of 587 of the donors classified V segments as functional when productive rearrangements were above 56.7% and as segregating when the standard deviation between donors was above 5%. A statistical classification framework was built for diagnosing cytomegalovirus status from the catalog of TCR beta chain sequences. In a later analysis, TCR nucleotide sequences were compared against IMGT/GENE-DB human TR gene sequences so that V and J genes could be assigned. In a later analysis, CDR3 sequences and most-parsimonious VDJ recombination scenarios were assigned using the TCRdist pipeline. In a later analysis, every TCR beta chain was defined by the combination of its CDR3 amino acid sequence and its V-gene family, and reads without a unique V-gene family were dropped. To address suspected cross-contamination and a sequencing artifact, a later analysis removed over 500 highly shared, low-generation-probability nucleotide sequences. For each public chain, a later analysis derived a clonal expansion index from normalized ranks of inferred template counts within each repertoire. In a later analysis, generation probabilities were computed using a VDJ recombination model fitted to out-of-frame rearrangements, and the results were checked against IGoR. In a later analysis, TCR-TCR, TCR-HLA and TCR-CMV co-occurrence was scored with hypergeometric tests, and a repertoire-size bias correction was applied to TCR pairs. In a later analysis, false discovery rates were estimated by permuting HLA or CMV assignments 20 times. In a later analysis, co-occurring TCRs were grouped using DBSCAN, and TCRdist sequence similarity was added for clustering within HLA-allele-positive subsets. For co-occurrence clustering, repertoires with fewer than 30,000 or more than 120,000 public chains were excluded, along with roughly 5 repertoires with anomalous nucleotide sharing. Drawn from immuneACCESS, this table holds only the in-frame rearrangements with V and J called that TCRdb kept. Clones are partly lost; checked studies trace under half to an unresolved V gene and leave the rest unexplained. V and J calls and clone size are those listed in that table; D and trimming were worked out from the DNA. The sample records under 130,000 clones, about 83% of which are singletons. The top ten constitute roughly 4.9% of the sample.

This clone occurred once. Its antigen remains undetermined. It has no much larger one-base neighbor in the sample; base qualities were not kept. The chain joins TRBV6-5 to TRBJ2-3, and TRBD2 aligns with 9 junction nucleotides. Material: PBMCs. This clonotype was obtained from a female donor in good health and CMV-seropositive. The nucleotide sequence reads as follows: TGTGCCAGCAGTTCGGCGGGGGGGGGAACGTATTTT. Its translation reads: CASSSAGGGTYF.